This is a list of T cell receptor beta chains from one sample in a study of cytomegalovirus exposure and HLA in healthy donors. TCRdb keeps only in-frame clones here, not all; method: immunoSEQ multiplex PCR. In the table there are tens of thousands of clones, around three quarters of which are singletons. Sequences were obtained from PBMCs. The receptor source for this set is a woman in her fifties or sixties in good health and CMV-seropositive. CDR3s include the opening cysteine and the closing phenylalanine or tryptophan. D genes are given only for firm matches. The listing skips clone size in some rows; elsewhere it reads once, few, many or a size class.

TRBJ2-1	NA	TRBV5-1	NA	CASSLVPGLLNEQFF	TGCGCCAGCAGCTTGGTACCGGGACTTCTCAATGAGCAGTTCTTC
TRBJ1-5	TRBD1	TRBV27	few	CASRGGTGANQPQHF	TGTGCCAGCAGAGGAGGGACAGGGGCCAATCAGCCCCAGCATTTT
TRBJ2-1	TRBD2	TRBV6-5	NA	CASASGNNEQFF	TGTGCCAGCGCTAGCGGAAACAATGAGCAGTTCTTC
TRBJ1-6	NA	TRBV7-9	NA	CASSLVGRQTYSPLHF	TGTGCCAGCAGCTTAGTCGGTCGGCAGACTTATTCACCCCTCCACTTT
TRBJ2-7	NA	TRBV5-1	NA	CASSLTAGSHEQYF	TGCGCCAGCAGCTTGACGGCAGGGTCTCACGAGCAGTACTTC
TRBJ2-7	NA	TRBV7-3	NA	CASSLLQYSYEQYF	TGTGCCAGCAGCTTACTACAGTACTCCTACGAGCAGTACTTC
TRBJ1-2	NA	TRBV19	NA	CASTRMGAGLKNYGYTF	TGTGCCAGTACCCGAATGGGGGCAGGCCTAAAGAACTATGGCTACACCTTC
TRBJ2-6	NA	TRBV7-8	NA	CASSHAPGSGANVLTF	TGTGCCAGCAGCCACGCTCCGGGCTCTGGGGCCAACGTCCTGACTTTC
TRBJ1-2	NA	TRBV14	NA	CASSQGIPGANYGYTF	TGTGCCAGCAGCCAAGGAATTCCAGGGGCTAACTATGGCTACACCTTC
TRBJ1-1	NA	TRBV11-2	few	CASSQAYRKGVNTEAFF	TGTGCCAGCAGCCAAGCCTACAGGAAGGGGGTGAACACTGAAGCTTTCTTT
TRBJ2-7	NA	TRBV7-2	NA	CASREHSGSYEQYF	TGTGCCAGCCGCGAACATTCAGGGTCCTACGAGCAGTACTTC
TRBJ2-2	NA	TRBV27	once	CASSLKRTGELFF	TGTGCCAGCAGTTTGAAGAGGACCGGGGAGCTGTTTTTT
TRBJ2-7	NA	TRBV18	NA	CASSPMSGFGDEQYF	TGTGCCAGCTCACCAATGTCCGGGTTCGGGGACGAGCAGTACTTC
TRBJ2-7	NA	TRBV5-1	NA	CASSLGPLDEQYF	TGCGCCAGCAGCTTGGGGCCGTTGGACGAGCAGTACTTC
TRBJ2-7	NA	TRBV29-1	NA	CSVKEETAYEQYF	TGCAGCGTTAAAGAGGAGACGGCCTACGAGCAGTACTTC
TRBJ2-1	TRBD2	TRBV4-2	NA	CASSQDPSGGNEQFF	TGTGCCAGCAGCCAAGACCCTAGCGGGGGCAATGAGCAGTTCTTC
TRBJ1-2	TRBD1	TRBV28	NA	CASSFDRGPLYYGYTF	TGTGCCAGCAGTTTCGACAGGGGGCCACTTTACTATGGCTACACCTTC
TRBJ2-5	NA	TRBV5-1	NA	CASSPGQGLYQETQYF	TGCGCCAGCAGTCCCGGGCAGGGGCTGTACCAAGAGACCCAGTACTTC
TRBJ2-5	NA	TRBV6-1	many	CASSEEPGYIETQYF	TGTGCCAGCAGTGAAGAACCGGGGTACATTGAGACCCAGTACTTC
TRBJ1-6	TRBD1	TRBV6-1	NA	CASSFTGANSPLHF	TGTGCCAGCAGCTTCACAGGGGCGAATTCACCCCTCCACTTT
TRBJ1-2	NA	TRBV18	few	CASSPQQGNYGYTF	TGTGCCAGCTCACCACAACAGGGAAACTATGGCTACACCTTC
TRBJ1-1	TRBD1	TRBV5-4	NA	CASSLGQGQIIRGAFF	TGTGCCAGCAGCTTAGGACAGGGTCAAATCATAAGGGGAGCTTTCTTT
TRBJ1-2	NA	TRBV11-1	NA	CASSSDRLYGYTF	TGTGCCAGCAGCTCAGACAGGCTCTATGGCTACACCTTC
TRBJ2-5	TRBD2	TRBV5-1	NA	CASYFTTSGGETQYF	TGCGCCAGCTATTTCACGACTAGCGGGGGAGAGACCCAGTACTTC
TRBJ1-3	TRBD1	TRBV4-3	NA	CASSQEMEGAFWLSGNTIYF	TGCGCCAGCAGCCAAGAGATGGAGGGGGCGTTTTGGCTCTCTGGAAACACCATATATTTT
TRBJ1-4	NA	TRBV27	NA	CASSLRGGGTNEKLFF	TGTGCCAGCAGTTTAAGGGGCGGTGGTACTAATGAAAAACTGTTTTTT
TRBJ1-1	NA	TRBV4-3	few	CASSQESWYAGAGMNTEAFF	TGCGCCAGCAGCCAAGAGAGTTGGTATGCAGGGGCGGGCATGAACACTGAAGCTTTCTTT
TRBJ1-1	NA	TRBV7-2	NA	CASSSHEAFF	TGTGCCAGCAGCTCCCATGAAGCTTTCTTT
TRBJ1-6	NA	TRBV29-1	few	CSVSTGTDSPLHF	TGCAGCGTGAGCACAGGGACGGATTCACCCCTCCACTTT
TRBJ2-7	NA	TRBV18	NA	CASSADSRGEQYF	TGTGCCAGCTCCGCGGACAGTCGGGGCGAGCAGTACTTC
TRBJ2-3	TRBD1	TRBV5-6	NA	CASRSSSLHRGRKDTQYF	TGTGCCAGCAGATCCTCCTCGCTGCACAGGGGGCGTAAGGATACGCAGTATTTT
TRBJ1-1	NA	TRBV6-6	NA	CASSPISTGWNTEAFF	TGTGCCAGCAGCCCCATCTCGACAGGCTGGAACACTGAAGCTTTCTTT
TRBJ1-6	TRBD1	TRBV19	NA	CASSLAVTGGSPLHF	TGTGCCAGTAGTCTAGCTGTGACAGGGGGTTCACCCCTCCACTTT
TRBJ2-7	NA	TRBV5-1	NA	CASSSQGGSYEQYF	TGCGCCAGCAGCTCGCAGGGGGGCTCCTACGAGCAGTACTTC
TRBJ1-5	NA	TRBV7-9	NA	CASSAGSSQPQHF	TGTGCCAGCAGCGCAGGGTCAAGCCAGCCCCAGCATTTT
TRBJ1-2	TRBD1	TRBV19	NA	CASSIGAGQVYGYTF	TGTGCCAGTAGTATAGGGGCCGGACAGGTCTATGGCTACACCTTC
TRBJ2-5	TRBD2	TRBV6-4	NA	CASSDGTSGGAQETQYF	TGTGCCAGCAGTGACGGGACTAGCGGGGGGGCCCAAGAGACCCAGTACTTC
TRBJ1-6	NA	TRBV18	NA	CASSGSGGSDSPLHF	TGTGCCAGCTCCGGATCTGGGGGCTCGGATTCACCCCTCCACTTT
TRBJ1-1	NA	TRBV19	few	CASTSRARDTEAFF	TGTGCCAGTACGTCCAGGGCACGGGACACTGAAGCTTTCTTT
TRBJ1-3	NA	TRBV30	NA	CAWSDTGSGNTIYF	TGTGCCTGGAGTGATACAGGGTCTGGAAACACCATATATTTT
TRBJ2-1	NA	TRBV5-1	NA	CASSLGGATYNEQFF	TGCGCCAGCAGCTTGGGCGGGGCGACCTACAATGAGCAGTTCTTC
TRBJ1-2	TRBD1	TRBV7-9	once	CASSSGDRLRHYGYTF	TGTGCCAGCAGCTCCGGGGACAGGTTGCGACACTATGGCTACACCTTC
TRBJ1-4	NA	TRBV7-8	few	CASSLGQGNEKLFF	TGTGCCAGCAGCTTAGGTCAGGGGAACGAAAAACTGTTTTTT
TRBJ1-6	NA	TRBV4-3	NA	CASSQDQIRSSPLHF	TGCGCCAGCAGCCAAGATCAAATCCGGAGTTCACCCCTCCACTTT
TRBJ2-2	TRBD1	TRBV9	NA	CASSFRQGPNTGELFF	TGTGCCAGCAGCTTTCGACAGGGACCGAACACCGGGGAGCTGTTTTTT
TRBJ2-7	NA	TRBV10-1	NA	CASSHTGTTSYEQYF	TGCGCCAGCAGTCATACTGGGACAACTTCCTACGAGCAGTACTTC
TRBJ2-5	NA	TRBV4-3	NA	CASSQEGRRGGAPETQYF	TGCGCCAGCAGCCAAGAGGGTCGAAGGGGGGGGGCTCCGGAGACCCAGTACTTC
TRBJ1-1	NA	TRBV15	NA	CATSRDVTEAFF	TGTGCCACCAGCAGAGACGTGACTGAAGCTTTCTTT
TRBJ2-3	TRBD2	TRBV5-1	NA	CASSLSERGGPSDTQYF	TGCGCCAGCAGCTTAAGCGAGCGGGGGGGCCCATCAGATACGCAGTATTTT
TRBJ1-1	TRBD1	TRBV27	once	CASRASTGGGTEAFF	TGTGCCAGCAGAGCCTCGACAGGGGGCGGCACTGAAGCTTTCTTT
TRBJ1-1	NA	TRBV7-9	NA	CANTERSSTEAFF	TGTGCCAATACCGAGCGGAGTAGCACTGAAGCTTTCTTT
TRBJ1-1	NA	TRBV5-8	NA	CASSLGDSYTEAFF	TGTGCCAGCAGCTTGGGCGACAGCTACACTGAAGCTTTCTTT
TRBJ2-1	NA	TRBV5-8	once	CASSGGGLSYNEQFF	TGTGCCAGTAGTGGAGGGGGCCTCTCCTACAATGAGCAGTTCTTC
TRBJ2-2	TRBD1	TRBV6-1	few	CASSGGQGSLGWTGELFF	TGTGCCAGCAGTGGGGGACAGGGGAGCCTGGGGTGGACCGGGGAGCTGTTTTTT
TRBJ1-3	TRBD1	TRBV7-9	NA	CASSWGQGGRNTIYF	TGTGCCAGCAGCTGGGGACAGGGGGGAAGAAACACCATATATTTT
TRBJ1-6	TRBD1	TRBV6-5	few	CASSRQGGYSPLHF	TGTGCCAGCAGTCGACAGGGGGGCTATTCACCCCTCCACTTT
TRBJ1-5	TRBD1	TRBV7-2	NA	CASSLTGVNSQPQHF	TGTGCCAGCAGCTTGACAGGGGTGAATAGTCAGCCCCAGCATTTT